Listed below are T cell receptor beta chains from one sample, sequenced in a study of blood T cell repertoires in COVID-19. Data came from immunoSEQ multiplex PCR; TCRdb stores just in-frame clones and leaves some out. The sample records 40,000 to 50,000 clones, 80% to 90% being singletons. Sequencing was done on a sample of peripheral blood. The origin of the receptors is a human donor in a cohort sampled during active COVID-19. Each CDR3 is given with its conserved first and last residue. D genes are given only for firm matches. Rows may omit the clone size; those that give it use once, few, many or a size class.

>TRBV5-4|TRBJ1-1|NA|NA
TGTGCCAGCAGTAAATCTCCGGGGGAAAACACTGAAGCTTTCTTT
CASSKSPGENTEAFF
>TRBV5-4|TRBJ1-2|NA|NA
TGTGCCAGCCACGAGGAGGGATTCTATGGCTACACCTTC
CASHEEGFYGYTF
>TRBV7-9|TRBJ1-4|NA|NA
TGTGCCAGCAGCTTGGTGCGGGAAACTAATGAAAAACTGTTTTTT
CASSLVRETNEKLFF
>TRBV6-2/TRBV6-3|TRBJ1-1|NA|NA
TGTGCCAGCAGGCCTGATCCGGGAGTGAACACTGAAGCTTTCTTT
CASRPDPGVNTEAFF
>TRBV15|TRBJ1-5|NA|NA
TGTGCCACCAGCAGAGATCGGGCAGGAGGGGCTCAGCCCCAGCATTTT
CATSRDRAGGAQPQHF
>TRBV7-9|TRBJ1-1|TRBD1|NA
TGTGCCAGCAGTCCCACAGGGGGAAGTTACACTGAAGCTTTCTTT
CASSPTGGSYTEAFF
>TRBV18|TRBJ1-1|NA|few
TGTGCCAGCTCACCACCGAGTGGACCCCAGGAGGACACTGAAGCTTTCTTT
CASSPPSGPQEDTEAFF
>TRBV10-3|TRBJ2-7|NA|NA
TGTGCCACCCTGAGGGGGACGGGAACCTACGAGCAGTACTTC
CATLRGTGTYEQYF
>TRBV10-3|TRBJ1-4|NA|NA
TGTGCCATCAGTGACAGGAGGGCTGGAGCTAATGAAAAACTGTTTTTT
CAISDRRAGANEKLFF
>TRBV28|TRBJ2-7|TRBD1|NA
TGTGCCAGCAGTACGGACAGGGGCCTACCTACGAGCTACTTC
CASSTDRGLPTSYF
>TRBV9|TRBJ1-1|NA|NA
TGTGCCAGCAGCCCCCTCGGGGAGGACACTGAAGCTTTCTTT
CASSPLGEDTEAFF
>TRBV25-1|TRBJ2-7|NA|NA
TGTGCCAGCAGTGATCCGTTGGGAGAACGGCCCTACGAGCAGTACTTC
CASSDPLGERPYEQYF
>TRBV5-1|TRBJ1-3|NA|NA
TGCGCCAGCAGCTTGGCCCCAGGGGCCAACACCATATATTTT
CASSLAPGANTIYF
>TRBV6-5|TRBJ2-1|TRBD2|NA
TGTGCCAGCAGTTACTCTAGCGGGGTCTACAATGAGCAGTTCTTC
CASSYSSGVYNEQFF
>TRBV3-1/TRBV3-2|TRBJ2-7|TRBD2|few
TGTGCCAGCAGCTCGTCTAGCGGGAGAGGCGAGCAGTACTTC
CASSSSSGRGEQYF
>TRBV3-1/TRBV3-2|TRBJ1-5|TRBD1|NA
TGTGCCAGCAGCCAAGATACAGGGGGTCAGCCCCAGCATTTT
CASSQDTGGQPQHF
>TRBV10-1|TRBJ2-1|TRBD2|NA
TGCGCCAGCAGTGATAGCGGGGAATACAATGAGCAGTTCTTC
CASSDSGEYNEQFF
>TRBV5-5|TRBJ1-2|TRBD1|NA
TGTGCCAGCAGCCCTGGGACAGGGGGCGCGTATAGGGTACGCTCATCCTTC
CASSPGTGGAYRVRSSF
>TRBV30|TRBJ1-1|NA|NA
TGTGCCCTTGACAGGCCAACGACGAACACTGAAGCTTTCTTT
CALDRPTTNTEAFF
>TRBV6-5|TRBJ1-5|TRBD1|NA
TGTGCCAGCACTGGACAGGGGGGTCAGCCCCAGCATTTT
CASTGQGGQPQHF
>TRBV30|TRBJ2-5|NA|few
TGTGCCGGAGAGGGGGTCGTGGGAGAGACCCAGTACTTC
CAGEGVVGETQYF
>TRBV6-5|TRBJ1-4|TRBD1|NA
TGTGCCAGCAGTTACGGTCGAGGGACAGTTGGGTCAAAACTGTTTTTT
CASSYGRGTVGSKLFF
>TRBV5-4|TRBJ1-2|NA|NA
TGTGCCAGCAGCTCCACAGGGTTCTATGGCTACACCTTC
CASSSTGFYGYTF
>TRBV2|TRBJ2-7|TRBD1|NA
TGTGCCAGCAGTGCGGACAGGGGGTTTGAAGAGCAGTACTTC
CASSADRGFEEQYF
>TRBV7-9|TRBJ2-7|NA|NA
TGTGCCAGCAGCTTTACAGGGGAGGCCAACGAGCAGTACTTC
CASSFTGEANEQYF
>TRBV5-1|TRBJ1-5|TRBD1|NA
TGCGCCAGCAGCCCGACAGGGTCCAGCAATCAGCCCCAGCATTTT
CASSPTGSSNQPQHF
>TRBV7-2|TRBJ1-2|NA|NA
TGTGCCAGCAGCTCACAGGGCCTTCGGGGCGGCTACACCTTC
CASSSQGLRGGYTF
>TRBV6-1|TRBJ2-7|TRBD2|NA
TGTGCCAGCAGTGAAGCGCGGGGGGGCGAGCAGTACTTC
CASSEARGGEQYF
>TRBV7-2|TRBJ1-6|TRBD1|few
TGTGCCAGCAGCCCCTGGACAGGGGGGAATTCACCCCTCCACTTT
CASSPWTGGNSPLHF
>TRBV5-4|TRBJ1-2|TRBD1|NA
TGTGCCAGCAGCTTGGTAGGGGGCTCAATGGGCTACACCTTC
CASSLVGGSMGYTF
>TRBV4-3|TRBJ2-3|TRBD2|NA
TGCGCCAGCAGCCAGGCGGTGGCGGGGGGCACAGATACGCAGTATTTT
CASSQAVAGGTDTQYF
>TRBV25-1|TRBJ2-1|NA|NA
TGTGCCAGCAGGGTACAGGGTAACAATGAGCAGTTCTTC
CASRVQGNNEQFF
>TRBV30|TRBJ1-1|NA|NA
TGTGCCTGGAGTGCTTACAGGGTTCGGAACACTGAAGCTTTCTTT
CAWSAYRVRNTEAFF
>TRBV5-6|TRBJ2-5|TRBD1|NA
TGTGCCAGCAGCTCGGACAGGGGGGGAGTGATGTACTTC
CASSSDRGGVMYF
>TRBV5-4|TRBJ2-5|TRBD2|NA
TGTGCCAGCAGCTTGGGGCTAGCGGGGGAGACCCAGTACTTC
CASSLGLAGETQYF
>TRBV7-8|TRBJ1-1|NA|NA
TGTGCCAGCAGCTTAGGGGGCGTCGGGAGCACTGAAGCTTTCTTT
CASSLGGVGSTEAFF
>TRBV4-3|TRBJ1-4|TRBD1|NA
TGCGCCAGCAGCCAATGGCGGGGACAGGGCTTTGCTAATGAAAAACTGTTTTTT
CASSQWRGQGFANEKLFF
>TRBV9|TRBJ2-1|NA|NA
TGTGCCAGCAGCGTGGGTAGCGGCCCTGCTGCGGCCTACAATGAGCAGTTCTTC
CASSVGSGPAAAYNEQFF